This T cell receptor (beta chain) was recovered during a study of T cells in localized non-small cell lung cancer. Regarding the study as a whole: A higher density of T cells in blood coincided with extended overall survival. The greatest T cell clonality was found in uninvolved adjacent lung (higher than in tumor).

This CDR3 has 15 residues. V lost 0 bases to trimming and J lost 1 base, with 7 bases between them. Germline loops: CDR1 SGHDT, CDR2 YYEEEE. Notes on this clone: What it recognizes is unknown.

The data were produced by immunoSEQ multiplex PCR, yet TCRdb's version contains in-frame clones alone and is incomplete. The data show approximately 47,000 clones, roughly nine tenths seen once. This TCR derives from a man aged 35-69 years with stage II lung adenocarcinoma. The J gene is TRBJ2-2, the V gene TRBV5-6; no reliable D call. Specimen: PBMCs, collected before any cancer treatment. The CDR3 reads CASSLDYGNTGELFF. DNA for the CDR3: TGTGCCAGCAGCTTGGATTACGGGAACACCGGGGAGCTGTTTTTT.